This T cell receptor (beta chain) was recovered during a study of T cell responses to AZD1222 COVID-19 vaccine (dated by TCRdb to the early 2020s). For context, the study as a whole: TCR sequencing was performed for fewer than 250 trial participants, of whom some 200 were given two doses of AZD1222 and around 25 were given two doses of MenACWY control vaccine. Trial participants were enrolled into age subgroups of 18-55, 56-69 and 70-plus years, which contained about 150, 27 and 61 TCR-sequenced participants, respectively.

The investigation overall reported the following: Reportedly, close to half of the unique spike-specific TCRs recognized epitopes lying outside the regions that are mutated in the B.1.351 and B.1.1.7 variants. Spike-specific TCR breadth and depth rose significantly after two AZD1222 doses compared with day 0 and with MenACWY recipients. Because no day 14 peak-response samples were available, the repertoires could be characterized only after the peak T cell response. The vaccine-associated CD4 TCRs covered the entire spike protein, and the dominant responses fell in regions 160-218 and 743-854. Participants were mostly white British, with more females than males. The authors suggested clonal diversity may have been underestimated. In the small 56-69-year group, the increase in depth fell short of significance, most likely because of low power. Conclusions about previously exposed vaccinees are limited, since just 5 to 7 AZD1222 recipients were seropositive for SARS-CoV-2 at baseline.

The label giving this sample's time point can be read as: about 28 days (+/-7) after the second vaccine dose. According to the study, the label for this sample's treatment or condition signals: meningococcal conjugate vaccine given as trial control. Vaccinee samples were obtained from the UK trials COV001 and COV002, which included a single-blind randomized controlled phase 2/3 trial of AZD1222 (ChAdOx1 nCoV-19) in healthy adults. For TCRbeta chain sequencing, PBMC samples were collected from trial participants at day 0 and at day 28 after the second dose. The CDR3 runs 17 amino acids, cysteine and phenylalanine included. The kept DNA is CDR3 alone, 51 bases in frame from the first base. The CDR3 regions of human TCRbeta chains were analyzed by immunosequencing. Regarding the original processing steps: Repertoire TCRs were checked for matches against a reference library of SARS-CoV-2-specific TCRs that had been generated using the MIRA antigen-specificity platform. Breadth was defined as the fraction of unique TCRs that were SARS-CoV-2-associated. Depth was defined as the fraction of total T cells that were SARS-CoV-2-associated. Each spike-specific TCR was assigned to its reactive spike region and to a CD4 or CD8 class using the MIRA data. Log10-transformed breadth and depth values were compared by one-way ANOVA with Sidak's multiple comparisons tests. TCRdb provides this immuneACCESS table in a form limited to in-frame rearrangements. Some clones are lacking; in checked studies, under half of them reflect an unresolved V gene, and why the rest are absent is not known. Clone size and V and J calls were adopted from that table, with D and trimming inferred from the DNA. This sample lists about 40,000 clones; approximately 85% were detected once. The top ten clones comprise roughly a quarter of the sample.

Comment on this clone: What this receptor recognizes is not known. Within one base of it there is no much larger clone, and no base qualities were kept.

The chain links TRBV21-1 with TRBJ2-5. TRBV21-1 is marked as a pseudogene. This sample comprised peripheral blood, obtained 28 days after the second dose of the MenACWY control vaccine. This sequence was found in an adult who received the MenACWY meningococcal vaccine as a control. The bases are TGTGCCAGCAGCAGGGGGGCCAAGCTACAAGGAGCAGAGACCCAGTACTTC. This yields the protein CASSRGAKLQGAETQYF.